These 26 T cell receptor beta chains were all obtained from the same sample, sequenced in a study of blood T cell repertoires in COVID-19. The method was immunoSEQ multiplex PCR; TCRdb's version includes in-frame clones alone and lacks a portion of them. The sample includes roughly 150,000 clones, under 90% seen only once; the top ten take approximately 0.5%. The sequenced sample was peripheral blood. The receptors derive from a man aged 60-69 years with acute or convalescent COVID-19.

The J gene is TRBJ2-3, the V gene TRBV3-1 (or the pseudogene TRBV3-2), with D uncertain. V lost 6 bases and J 6 bases, leaving 7 bases between the germline ends. Germline loops: CDR1 LGHDT, CDR2 YNNKEL (reference sequence). The CDR3 contains 11 residues. CDR3 nucleotides: TGTGCCAGCAGTCCCGGGGATACGCAGTATTTT. Its protein product is CASSPGDTQYF.

The DNA for the CDR3 is TGTGCCAGCAGCCGGGGGGGCGGCTATGGCTACACCTTC. This gives the protein CASSRGGGYGYTF. The V call is TRBV3-1 (or the pseudogene TRBV3-2), the J call TRBJ1-2; a possible D gene is TRBD1 (6 bases). The V and J ends lost 4 bases and 4 bases respectively, with 10 bases between them. Germline V lookup: CDR1 LGHDT, CDR2 YNNKEL (reference sequence). CDR3 length equals 13 residues.

To note about this clone: One end of the junction does not line up with germline, which may come from a read error. The rearrangement joins TRBV10-2 to TRBJ2-1; 9 positions agree with TRBD2. The CDR3 has 13 amino acids. Germline CDR1 WSHSY, CDR2 SAAADI. CDR3 sequence: CASGDSGSYEQFF. CDR3 nucleotides: TGCGCCAGCGGTGATAGCGGGAGCTATGAGCAGTTCTTC.

The gene calls are TRBV30 and TRBJ1-1; tentatively, D is TRBD1 (5 bases). There are 12 residues in the CDR3. Germline lookup yields CDR1 GTSNPN and CDR2 SVGIG (reference sequence). V was cut by 2 bases and J by 5 bases, with 9 bases left in between. CDR3: CAWSREGTEAFF. CDR3 in DNA: TGTGCCTGGAGTAGGGAGGGGACTGAAGCTTTCTTT.

The V gene is TRBV6-5, the J gene TRBJ2-3; D is undetermined. The V gene lost 6 bases and the J gene lost 2 bases, with 15 bases spanning the gap. The CDR3 consists of 15 residues. Per germline, CDR1 MNHEY and CDR2 SVGAGI. CDR3 sequence reads: CASSLDQSSTDTQYF. CDR3 DNA sequence: TGTGCCAGCAGCCTAGACCAGAGTTCCACAGATACGCAGTATTTT.

The CDR3 DNA reads as TGTGCCAGCAGCCCCGGGACTAGCGGGGACTACGAGCAGTACTTC. Translation: CASSPGTSGDYEQYF. V is TRBV9 and J is TRBJ2-7, with 13 bases that match TRBD2. The V segment lost 4 bases and the J segment 3 bases; nucleotides outside the gene matches: 4. The germline CDR1 and CDR2 sequences are SGDLS and YYNGEE. The CDR3 sequence is 15 residues long.

The V and J genes are TRBV5-1 and TRBJ2-1; 7 bases map to TRBD2. Losses at the gene ends were 0 bases for V and 0 bases for J; bases not matched to a gene: 6. CDR1 is SGHRS, CDR2 YFSETQ, per germline. The CDR3 has 17 residues. The chain's CDR3 is CASSLGGSSPSYNEQFF. DNA of the CDR3: TGCGCCAGCAGCTTGGGCGGGAGTTCCCCCTCCTACAATGAGCAGTTCTTC.

The V and J genes are TRBV11-3 and TRBJ2-7, with 11 nucleotides matching TRBD2. Germline V gene sequence: CDR1 SGHNT, CDR2 YENEEA. The CDR3 is made up of 16 amino acids. The ends lost 5 bases at V and 1 base at J; junction bases unmatched: 7. The CDR3 protein is CASSRGGTSGSYEQYF. CDR3 in DNA: TGTGCCAGCAGCCGCGGCGGGACTAGCGGATCCTACGAGCAGTACTTC.

This sequence joins TRBV7-2 and TRBJ2-3, with 12 bases aligning to TRBD2. CDR1 and CDR2 from the germline V gene are SGHTA and FQGNSA. The CDR3 consists of 16 residues. The V and J ends lost 1 base and 3 bases, in that order; junction bases with no gene match: 2. CDR3 region: CASSLGGTSGTDTQYF. CDR3 sequence (DNA): TGTGCCAGCAGCTTAGGGGGGACTAGCGGGACAGATACGCAGTATTTT.

The table lists this clone with a count of one. V and J are TRBV28 and TRBJ2-5, with 11 bases matching TRBD2. The CDR3 runs 13 residues. The junction had 2 bases not matched to a gene; V was cut back by 6 bases and J by 5 bases. Germline lookup yields CDR1 MDHEN and CDR2 SYDVKM. In DNA form, the CDR3 reads TGTGCCAGCAGATCTAGCGGGAGGGAGACCCAGTACTTC. This sequence encodes CASRSSGRETQYF.

DNA for the CDR3: TGCGCCAGCAGCCAAAAGAGAGAGACTGAAGCTTTCTTT. This gives the protein CASSQKRETEAFF. The chain uses TRBV4-1 and TRBJ1-1; D uncertain. Germline CDR1 and CDR2: MGHRA and YSYEKL. There are 13 residues in the CDR3. Trimming removed 2 bases at V and 5 bases at J, with 9 bases between.

The chain recombines TRBV5-1 with TRBJ1-6; the match to TRBD1 covers 11 bases. This CDR3 is 19 amino acids long. Germline-derived CDR1 and CDR2 are SGHRS and YFSETQ. Losses at the gene ends were 0 bases for V and 6 bases for J; bases not matched to a gene: 11. The CDR3 region is CASSLAGTGGRMGNSPLHF. For the CDR3, the DNA is TGCGCCAGCAGCTTGGCCGGGACAGGGGGTAGAATGGGTAATTCACCCCTCCACTTT.

J is TRBJ1-5 and V is TRBV4-3; D may be TRBD1 (6 bases). Germline-derived CDR1 and CDR2 are LGHNA and YSLEER. V was shortened by 0 bases and J by 7 bases, with 13 bases between the two germline ends. This CDR3 is 15 amino acids long. In DNA, the CDR3 is TGCGCCAGCAGCCAAGAGCCGGGACATCGGCAGCCCCAGCATTTT. Protein product: CASSQEPGHRQPQHF.

V and J are TRBV6-5 and TRBJ1-2; possibly TRBD1 for D (6 bases). V lost 7 bases and J 0 bases, leaving 15 bases between the germline ends. The CDR3 is 15 residues long. Germline CDR1 is MNHEY and CDR2 is SVGAGI. The CDR3 nucleotides are TGTGCCAGCACCATCCAAGAGGGGGCTAACTATGGCTACACCTTC. Residues: CASTIQEGANYGYTF.

CDR3 protein: CASSEARGFLLGSYNSPLHF. The CDR3 DNA follows: TGTGCCAGCAGTGAAGCCAGGGGGTTTCTTCTCGGCTCCTATAATTCACCCCTCCACTTT. V usage is TRBV2 and J usage is TRBJ1-6; the match to TRBD1 covers 7 bases. Germline CDR1 SNHLY, CDR2 FYNNEI. V gave up 0 bases and J gave up 0 bases; unmatched junction bases: 11. CDR3 length: 20 residues.

The CDR3 coding sequence is TGTGCCTGGGGGCGTGTCACAGATACGCAGTATTTT. Protein: CAWGRVTDTQYF. The chain combines TRBV30 with TRBJ2-3; D not certain. Germline V CDR1 and CDR2: GTSNPN, SVGIG (reference sequence). CDR3 size: 12 residues. The V end lost 5 bases, the J end lost 2 bases, and 8 bases lay between the germline ends.

This clone was counted a few times. This chain links TRBV6-5 with TRBJ1-5; D is ambiguous. The germline V gene encodes CDR1 MNHEY and CDR2 SVGAGI. CDR3 size: 14 residues. V lost 6 bases to trimming and J lost 2 bases, with 11 bases between them. The CDR3 coding sequence is TGTGCCAGCAGGTCGGGTGGCGGCAATCAGCCCCAGCATTTT. It codes for CASRSGGGNQPQHF.

The V and J genes are TRBV18 and TRBJ1-1; the D is unclear. Trimming removed 4 bases at V and 1 base at J, with 10 bases between. CDR1 and CDR2 from the germline V gene are KGHSH and LQKENI. The CDR3 has 14 amino acids. Written as DNA, the CDR3 is TGTGCCAGCTCACTAACTGACAAGAACACTGAAGCTTTCTTT. This translates into CASSLTDKNTEAFF.

The CDR3 is CASSTSGALQETQYF. CDR3 bases: TGTGCCAGCAGCACTAGCGGGGCCCTCCAAGAGACCCAGTACTTC. V is TRBV5-4 and J is TRBJ2-5, with 10 bases identical to TRBD2. The V gene's germline CDR1 is SGHNT and CDR2 YYREEE (reference sequence). V lost 4 bases to trimming and J lost 1 base; unmatched junction nucleotides: 4. The CDR3 has 15 amino acids.

This clone was recorded only once. The V and J genes are TRBV7-8 and TRBJ2-3; 8 bases agree with TRBD1. Germline CDR1 is SGHVS and CDR2 is FQNEAQ. The trim removed 0 bases at V and 3 bases at J, leaving 5 bases unmatched. This CDR3 is built from 16 residues. The CDR3 is CASSLAGQGRTDTQYF. The CDR3 nucleotides read TGTGCCAGCAGCTTAGCCGGACAGGGAAGAACAGATACGCAGTATTTT.

The chain joins TRBV7-3 to TRBJ2-3; the D is unclear. CDR3 size: 13 residues. V lost 5 bases, J lost 6 bases, and 12 bases lay in between. The germline V gene has CDR1 SGHTA and CDR2 FQGTGA. Written as DNA, the CDR3 is TGTGCCAGCAGCCTCGCGAAGAGGGATACGCAGTATTTT. Residues: CASSLAKRDTQYF.

Remarks on this clone: The junction differs from germline at one of its ends, possibly a read error. The rearrangement joins TRBV4-3 to TRBJ1-2; the D is unclear. The CDR3 loop spans 14 amino acids. Germline CDR1 LGHNA, CDR2 YSLEER. CDR3 nucleotides: TGCGCCAGCAGCCAGACGACAACGAACTTTGGCTACACCTTC. Translating it yields CASSQTTTNFGYTF.

In DNA, the CDR3 is TGTGCCAGCAGCCTCGGAGGGTCTGAAGCTTTCTTT. This translates into CASSLGGSEAFF. The V and J genes are TRBV7-9 and TRBJ1-1; D remains unclear. The CDR3 consists of 12 residues. V was cut by 5 bases and J by 6 bases, with 10 bases left in between. Germline lookup yields CDR1 SEHNR and CDR2 FQNEAQ (reference sequence).

This chain joins TRBV2 and TRBJ2-7; D perhaps matches TRBD1 (6 bases). CDR1 is SNHLY, CDR2 FYNNEI, per germline. This CDR3 has 12 residues. V was cut by 5 bases and J by 5 bases, with 10 bases left in between. The DNA of the CDR3 is TGTGCCAGCAGTCAAACAGGGAACGAGCAGTACTTC. Amino acid sequence: CASSQTGNEQYF. The full variable domain, with the rest looked up from reference TRBV2 and TRBJ2-7, is EPEVTQTPSHQVTQMGQEVILRCVPISNHLYFYWYRQILGQKVEFLVSFYNNEISEKSEIFDDQFSVERPDGSNFTLKIRSTKLEDSAMYFCASSQTGNEQYFGPGTRLTVT.

The chain recombines TRBV6-5 with TRBJ1-1; D remains ambiguous. Germline CDR1 is MNHEY and CDR2 is SVGAGI. V dropped 5 bases and J dropped 1 base, with 11 bases sitting between them. CDR3 length: 14 residues. The CDR3 DNA reads TGTGCCAGCAGTCCCTCATGGGCGAACACTGAAGCTTTCTTT. Amino acid sequence: CASSPSWANTEAFF.

This chain connects TRBV2 to TRBJ1-2, with no clear D. V was cut by 5 bases and J by 8 bases, with 12 bases left in between. Germline values: CDR1 SNHLY, CDR2 FYNNEI. The CDR3 is made up of 12 amino acids. In DNA, the CDR3 is TGTGCCAGCAGTTCAGGTACTGGAGGCTACACCTTC. Translation: CASSSGTGGYTF.